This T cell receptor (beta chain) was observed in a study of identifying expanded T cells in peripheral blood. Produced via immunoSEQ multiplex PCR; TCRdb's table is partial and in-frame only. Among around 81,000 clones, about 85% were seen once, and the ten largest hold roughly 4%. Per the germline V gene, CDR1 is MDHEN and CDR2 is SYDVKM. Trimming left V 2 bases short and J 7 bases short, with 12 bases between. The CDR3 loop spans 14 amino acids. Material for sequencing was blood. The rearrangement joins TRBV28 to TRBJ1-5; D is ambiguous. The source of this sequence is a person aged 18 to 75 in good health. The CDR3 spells CASSLPRRSQPQHF. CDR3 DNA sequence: TGTGCCAGCAGTTTACCAAGACGGAGCCAGCCCCAGCATTTT.